These T cell receptor beta chains were read from a single sample in a study of T-cell memory formation after mild COVID-19. MiXCR was run by TCRdb on the 5' RACE reads, yielding one entry per CDR3 protein. In the table there are around 300,000 distinct CDR3 sequences, roughly 18% of which are singletons. The specimen was PBMCs or a T cell subset sorted from them (not recorded which). The receptors derive from a man aged 18 to 30 who had mild COVID-19 (a few samples of this study predate the infection). Cell type and time point are not known. Each CDR3 is given with its conserved first and last residue.

J	V	CDR3
TRBJ2-1	TRBV7-2	CASSTPRDEQFF
TRBJ2-3	TRBV7-2	CASSPLRRGPTDTQYF
TRBJ2-5	TRBV7-9	CASSSQIGGSEQETQYF
TRBJ2-7	TRBV5-4	CASSSLLTGGLYF
TRBJ2-2	TRBV4-2	CASSQATTGELFF
TRBJ1-5	TRBV7-2	CASSLWDDQPQHF
TRBJ1-5	TRBV10-3	CATTRDGGHQPQHF
TRBJ2-7	TRBV7-8	CASSLSVGFSYEQYF
TRBJ2-2	TRBV4-3	CASSQSGGDTGELFF
TRBJ1-1	TRBV7-9	CASSFPGQENTEAFF
TRBJ2-2	TRBV12-3/TRBV12-4	CASTLAGELFF
TRBJ2-3	TRBV12-3/TRBV12-4	CASRRGDSWATDTQYF
TRBJ1-4	TRBV12-3/TRBV12-4	CASSFRYSGEKLFF
TRBJ2-3	TRBV12-3/TRBV12-4	CATRDRGWTDTQYF
TRBJ2-7	TRBV5-1	CASSPDRDAYEQYF
TRBJ2-6	TRBV20-1	CSARVQGSGANVLTF
TRBJ1-5	TRBV28	CASSLPPEGEGQPQHF
TRBJ1-1	TRBV5-1	CASSLYPNTEAFF
TRBJ2-5	TRBV5-1	CASSLEASGGQETQYF
TRBJ2-2	TRBV10-2	CASSRSLRLGELFF
TRBJ2-4	TRBV12-5	CASGLDRGKPRTIQYF
TRBJ2-3	TRBV6-6	CASSWTGFTDTQYF
TRBJ2-7	TRBV12-3/TRBV12-4	CASSFRGGTSYEQYF
TRBJ2-3	TRBV6-5	CASSFRGRAQYF
TRBJ2-7	TRBV12-3/TRBV12-4	CASTARGTGPYEQYF
TRBJ2-5	TRBV15	CATSRGGGSGARGAQYF
TRBJ2-1	TRBV18	CASSPPNPAGGLQFF
TRBJ2-2	TRBV4-3	CASSQDLTGTGGELFF
TRBJ2-3	TRBV7-6	CASSLPGGVGADTQYF